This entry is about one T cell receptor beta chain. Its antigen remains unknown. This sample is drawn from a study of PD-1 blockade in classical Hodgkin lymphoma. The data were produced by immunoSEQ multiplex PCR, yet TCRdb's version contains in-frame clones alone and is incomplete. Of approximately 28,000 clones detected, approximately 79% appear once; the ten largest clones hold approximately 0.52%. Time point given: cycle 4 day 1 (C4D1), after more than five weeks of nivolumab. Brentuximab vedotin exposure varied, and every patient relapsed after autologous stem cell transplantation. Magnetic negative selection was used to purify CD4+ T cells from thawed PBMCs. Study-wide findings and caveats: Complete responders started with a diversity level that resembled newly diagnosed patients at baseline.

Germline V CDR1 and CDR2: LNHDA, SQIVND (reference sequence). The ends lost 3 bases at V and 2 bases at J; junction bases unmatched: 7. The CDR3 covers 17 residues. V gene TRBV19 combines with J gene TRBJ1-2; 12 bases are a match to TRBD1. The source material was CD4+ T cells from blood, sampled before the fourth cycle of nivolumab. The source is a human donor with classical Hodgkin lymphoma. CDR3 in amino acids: CASSISGTGGANYGYTF. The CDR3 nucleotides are TGTGCCAGTAGTATTTCTGGGACAGGGGGCGCGAACTATGGCTACACCTTC.